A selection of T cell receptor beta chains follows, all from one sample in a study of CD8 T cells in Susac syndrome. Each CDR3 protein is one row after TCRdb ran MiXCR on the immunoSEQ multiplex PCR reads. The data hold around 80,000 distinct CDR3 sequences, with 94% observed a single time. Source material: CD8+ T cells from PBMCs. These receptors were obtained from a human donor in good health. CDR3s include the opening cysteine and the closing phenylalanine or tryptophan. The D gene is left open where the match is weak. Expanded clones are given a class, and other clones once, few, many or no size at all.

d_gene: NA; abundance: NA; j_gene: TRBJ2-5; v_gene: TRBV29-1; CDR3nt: TGCAGCGTTGAAGGGCGGGGAGGGACCCAGTACTTC; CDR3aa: CSVEGRGGTQYF
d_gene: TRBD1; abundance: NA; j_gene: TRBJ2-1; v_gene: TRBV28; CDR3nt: TGTGCCAGCAGCCTGACTCCCGGGACAGGTCACGATGAGCAGTTCTTC; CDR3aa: CASSLTPGTGHDEQFF
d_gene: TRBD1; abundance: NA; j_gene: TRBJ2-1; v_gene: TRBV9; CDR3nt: TGTGCCAGCAGCGTCTACGGGACAGACTACAATGAGCAGTTCTTC; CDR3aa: CASSVYGTDYNEQFF
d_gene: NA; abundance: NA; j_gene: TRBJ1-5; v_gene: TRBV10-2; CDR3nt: TGCGCCAGCAGTGAGTCCCCCGGTAGCAAGAGGGGTCAGCCCCAGCATTTT; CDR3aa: CASSESPGSKRGQPQHF
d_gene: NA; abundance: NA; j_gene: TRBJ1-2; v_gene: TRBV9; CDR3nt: TGTGCCAGCAGCGTAGCCCAGGATAAAGCTAACTATGGCTACACCTTC; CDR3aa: CASSVAQDKANYGYTF
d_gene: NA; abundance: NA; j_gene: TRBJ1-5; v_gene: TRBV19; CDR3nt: TGTGCCAGTAGTACTGACAGCCCTAGAGACAATCAGCCCCAGCATTTT; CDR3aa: CASSTDSPRDNQPQHF
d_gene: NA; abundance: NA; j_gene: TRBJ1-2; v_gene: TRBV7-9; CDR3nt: TGTGCCAGCAGCTTAATTCATCAGTACCTAAACTATGGCTACACCTTC; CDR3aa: CASSLIHQYLNYGYTF
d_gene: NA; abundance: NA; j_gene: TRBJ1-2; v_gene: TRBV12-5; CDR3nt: TGTGCTAGTGGCCATAACTATGGCTACACCTTC; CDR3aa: CASGHNYGYTF
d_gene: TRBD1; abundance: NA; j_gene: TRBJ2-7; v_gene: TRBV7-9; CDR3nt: TGTGCCAGCAGAACGAACAGGGGCCCAGCCTACGAGCAGTACTTC; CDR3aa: CASRTNRGPAYEQYF
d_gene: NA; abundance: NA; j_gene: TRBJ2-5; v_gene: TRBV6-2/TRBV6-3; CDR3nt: TGTGCCAGCAGTGGACTAGAGGGGGAAGAGACCCAGTACTTC; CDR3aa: CASSGLEGEETQYF
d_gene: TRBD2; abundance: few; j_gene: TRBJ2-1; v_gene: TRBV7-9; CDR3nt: TGTGCCAGTGAGACTAGCGGTTACAATGAGCAGTTCTTC; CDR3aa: CASETSGYNEQFF
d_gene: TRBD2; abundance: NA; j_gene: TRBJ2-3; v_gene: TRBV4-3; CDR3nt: TGCGCCAGCAGCCAAGATGAGCGGGGGGCCCTGACGGATACGCAGTATTTT; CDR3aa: CASSQDERGALTDTQYF
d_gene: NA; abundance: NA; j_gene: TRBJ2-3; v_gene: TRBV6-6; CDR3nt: TGTGCCAGCAGTTACGTGGAGGAGTCCACAGATACGCAGTATTTT; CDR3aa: CASSYVEESTDTQYF